Listed here are 2 T cell receptor beta chains from one sample, sequenced in a study of control samples from healthy donors and cancer patients. TCRdb's copy holds only in-frame clones and misses some; the assay was immunoSEQ multiplex PCR. The repertoire consists of some 100,000 clones, with around 89% occurring once and the leading ten covering roughly 15%. The sequenced material came from blood. The receptors were gathered from a woman between 45 and 60 years old in good health.

The rearrangement uses TRBV4-2 and TRBJ2-7, with 10 bases matching TRBD2. V shed 0 bases, J shed 5 bases, and the junction held 13 bases outside the gene matches. Germline V lookup: CDR1 LGHNA, CDR2 YNFKEQ. The CDR3 contains 18 residues. CDR3 amino acids: CASSQDSSGRALFNEQYV. Written as DNA, the CDR3 is TGTGCCAGCAGCCAAGATTCCAGCGGGAGGGCCTTATTCAACGAGCAGTACGTC.

V gene TRBV5-5 combines with J gene TRBJ2-3, with unresolved D. Trimming shortened V by 0 bases and J by 12 bases, and 17 bases separated the two germline ends. Germline V gene data show CDR1 as SGHKS and CDR2 as YYEKEE (reference sequence). The CDR3 loop spans 14 amino acids. The CDR3, as DNA: TGTGCCAGCAGCTTGGACATGTCCCGACGGTTCCAGTATTTT. This encodes CASSLDMSRRFQYF.